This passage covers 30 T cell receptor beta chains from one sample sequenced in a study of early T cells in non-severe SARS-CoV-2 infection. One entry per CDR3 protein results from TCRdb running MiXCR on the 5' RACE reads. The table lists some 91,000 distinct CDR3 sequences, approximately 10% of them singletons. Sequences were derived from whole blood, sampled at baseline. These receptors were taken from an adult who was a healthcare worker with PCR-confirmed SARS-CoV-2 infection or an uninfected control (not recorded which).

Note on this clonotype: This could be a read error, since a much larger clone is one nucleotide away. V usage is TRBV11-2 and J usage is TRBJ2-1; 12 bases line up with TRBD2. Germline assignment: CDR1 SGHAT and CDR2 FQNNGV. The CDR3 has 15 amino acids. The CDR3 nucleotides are TGTACCAGCAGACGTCTAGCGGGAGGGCCAAATGAGCAGTTCTTC. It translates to CTSRRLAGGPNEQFF.

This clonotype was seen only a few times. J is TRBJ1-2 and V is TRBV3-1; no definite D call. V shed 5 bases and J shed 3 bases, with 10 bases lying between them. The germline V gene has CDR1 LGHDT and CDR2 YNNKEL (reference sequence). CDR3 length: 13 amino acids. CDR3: CASSMATDYGYTF. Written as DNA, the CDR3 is TGTGCCAGCAGCATGGCCACCGACTATGGCTACACCTTC.

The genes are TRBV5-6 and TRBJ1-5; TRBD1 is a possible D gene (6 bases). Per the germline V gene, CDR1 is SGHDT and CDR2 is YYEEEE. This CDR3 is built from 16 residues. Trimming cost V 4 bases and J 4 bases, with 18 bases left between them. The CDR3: CASSHRAGAENQPQHF. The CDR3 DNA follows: TGTGCCAGCAGCCACAGAGCAGGGGCCGAAAATCAGCCCCAGCATTTT. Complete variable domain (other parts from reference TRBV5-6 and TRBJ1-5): DAGVTQSPTHLIKTRGQQVTLRCSPKSGHDTVSWYQQALGQGPQFIFQYYEEEERQRGNFPDRFSGHQFPNYSSELNVNALLLGDSALYLCASSHRAGAENQPQHFGDGTRLSIL.

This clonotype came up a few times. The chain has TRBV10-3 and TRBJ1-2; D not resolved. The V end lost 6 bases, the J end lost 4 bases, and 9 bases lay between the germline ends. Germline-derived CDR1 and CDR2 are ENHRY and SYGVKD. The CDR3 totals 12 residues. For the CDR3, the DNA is TGTGCCATCAGAGACTACCCCTATGGCTACACCTTC. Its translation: CAIRDYPYGYTF.

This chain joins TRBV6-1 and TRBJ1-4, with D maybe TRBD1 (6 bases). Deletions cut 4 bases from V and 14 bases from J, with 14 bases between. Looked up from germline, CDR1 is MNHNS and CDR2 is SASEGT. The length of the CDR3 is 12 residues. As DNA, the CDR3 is TGTGCCAGCAGTGGGGACCGGGACACCCTGTTTTTT. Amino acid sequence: CASSGDRDTLFF.

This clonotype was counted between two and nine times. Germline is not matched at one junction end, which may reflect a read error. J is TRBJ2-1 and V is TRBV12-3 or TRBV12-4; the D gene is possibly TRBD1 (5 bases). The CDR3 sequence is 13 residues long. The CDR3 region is CASSLHLEQDEIF. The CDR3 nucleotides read TGTGCCAGCAGTTTACATCTCGAACAGGATGAGATCTTC.

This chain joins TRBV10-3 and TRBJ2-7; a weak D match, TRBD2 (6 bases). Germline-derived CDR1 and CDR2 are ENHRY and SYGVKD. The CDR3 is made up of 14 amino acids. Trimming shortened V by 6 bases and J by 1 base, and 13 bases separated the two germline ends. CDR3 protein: CAIRSGEKSYEQYF. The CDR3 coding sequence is TGTGCCATCAGGTCGGGGGAGAAGTCCTACGAGCAGTACTTC.

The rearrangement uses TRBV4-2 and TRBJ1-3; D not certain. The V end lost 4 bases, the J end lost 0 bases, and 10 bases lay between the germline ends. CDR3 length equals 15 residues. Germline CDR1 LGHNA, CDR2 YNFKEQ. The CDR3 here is CASSRGIFSGNTIYF. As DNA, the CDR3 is TGTGCCAGCAGCCGGGGAATTTTCTCTGGAAACACCATATATTTT.

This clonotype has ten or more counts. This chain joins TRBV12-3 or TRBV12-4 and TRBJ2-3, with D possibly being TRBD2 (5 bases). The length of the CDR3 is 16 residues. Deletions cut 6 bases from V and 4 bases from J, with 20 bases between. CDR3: CASRQTRTTGSDTQYF. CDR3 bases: TGTGCCAGCAGACAAACTAGGACGACGGGGTCAGATACGCAGTATTTT.

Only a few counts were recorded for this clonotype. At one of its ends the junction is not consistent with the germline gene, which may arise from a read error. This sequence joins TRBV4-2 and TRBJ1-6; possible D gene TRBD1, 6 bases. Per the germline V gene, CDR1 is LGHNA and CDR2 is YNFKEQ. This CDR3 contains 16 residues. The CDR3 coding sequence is TGTGCCAGCAGCGAAGATATCAGGGGTAGGAATTCACCCCTCCACTTT. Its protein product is CASSEDIRGRNSPLHF.

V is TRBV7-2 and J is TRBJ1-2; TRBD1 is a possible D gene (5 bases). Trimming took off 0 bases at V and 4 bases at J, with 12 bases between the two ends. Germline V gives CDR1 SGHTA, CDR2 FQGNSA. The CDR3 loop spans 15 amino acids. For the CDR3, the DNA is TGTGCCAGCAGCTTAGCCTCCCGGGACCTCTATGGCTACACCTTC. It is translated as CASSLASRDLYGYTF.

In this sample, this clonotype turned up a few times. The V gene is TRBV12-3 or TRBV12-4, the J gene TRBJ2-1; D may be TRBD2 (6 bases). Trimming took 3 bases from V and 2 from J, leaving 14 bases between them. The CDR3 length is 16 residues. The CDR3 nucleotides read TGTGCCAGCAGTTTTATCGCCGGGACTCCCTACAATGAGCAGTTCTTC. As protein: CASSFIAGTPYNEQFF.

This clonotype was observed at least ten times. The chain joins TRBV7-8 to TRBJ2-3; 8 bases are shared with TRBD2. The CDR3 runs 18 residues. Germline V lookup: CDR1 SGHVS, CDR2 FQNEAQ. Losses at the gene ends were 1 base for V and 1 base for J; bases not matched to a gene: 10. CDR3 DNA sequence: TGTGCCAGCAGCTTAGTGGGTTTGAGCGGGAGCCGCACAGATACGCAGTATTTT. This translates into CASSLVGLSGSRTDTQYF.

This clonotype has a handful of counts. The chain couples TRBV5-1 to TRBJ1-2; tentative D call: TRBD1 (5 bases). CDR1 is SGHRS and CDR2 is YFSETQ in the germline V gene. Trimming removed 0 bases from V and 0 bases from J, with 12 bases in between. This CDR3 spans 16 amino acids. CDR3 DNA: TGCGCCAGCAGCTTGGACGGGGGTTTAGCTAACTATGGCTACACCTTC. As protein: CASSLDGGLANYGYTF.

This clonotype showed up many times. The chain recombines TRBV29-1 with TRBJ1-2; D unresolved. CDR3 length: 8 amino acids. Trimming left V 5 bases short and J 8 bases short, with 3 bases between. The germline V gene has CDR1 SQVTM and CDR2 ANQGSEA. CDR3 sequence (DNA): TGCAGCGTTCCCGGCTACACCTTC. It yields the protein CSVPGYTF.

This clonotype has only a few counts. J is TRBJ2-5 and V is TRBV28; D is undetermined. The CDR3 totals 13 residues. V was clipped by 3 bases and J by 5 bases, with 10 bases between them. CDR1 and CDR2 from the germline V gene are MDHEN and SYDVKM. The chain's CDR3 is CASSFPHVETQYF. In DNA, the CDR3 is TGTGCCAGCAGTTTTCCACACGTGGAGACCCAGTACTTC.

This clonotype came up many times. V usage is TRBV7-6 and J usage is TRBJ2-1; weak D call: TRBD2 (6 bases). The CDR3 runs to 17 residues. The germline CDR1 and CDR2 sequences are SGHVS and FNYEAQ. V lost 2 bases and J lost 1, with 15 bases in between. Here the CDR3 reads CASSLRALGGSYNEQFF. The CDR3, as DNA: TGTGCCAGCAGCTTAAGGGCCCTGGGAGGTTCCTACAATGAGCAGTTCTTC.

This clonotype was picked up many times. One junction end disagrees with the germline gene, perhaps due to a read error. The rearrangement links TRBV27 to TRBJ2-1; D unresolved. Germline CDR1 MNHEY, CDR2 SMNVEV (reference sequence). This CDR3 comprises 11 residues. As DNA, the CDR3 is TGTGCCAGCAGTTCCTTCAATGAGCAGTTCTTC. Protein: CASSSFNEQFF.

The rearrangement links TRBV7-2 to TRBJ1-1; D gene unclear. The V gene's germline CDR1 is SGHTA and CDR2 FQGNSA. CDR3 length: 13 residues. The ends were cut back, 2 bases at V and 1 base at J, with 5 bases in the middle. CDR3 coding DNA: TGTGCCAGCAGCTTACACAAGAACACTGAAGCTTTCTTT. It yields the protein CASSLHKNTEAFF.

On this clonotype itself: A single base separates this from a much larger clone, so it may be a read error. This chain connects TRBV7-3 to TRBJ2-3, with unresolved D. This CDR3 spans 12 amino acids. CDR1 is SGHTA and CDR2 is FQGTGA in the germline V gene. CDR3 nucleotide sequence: TGTGCCAGCAGCTTTAGCAGAGATACGCAGTATTTT. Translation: CASSFSRDTQYF.

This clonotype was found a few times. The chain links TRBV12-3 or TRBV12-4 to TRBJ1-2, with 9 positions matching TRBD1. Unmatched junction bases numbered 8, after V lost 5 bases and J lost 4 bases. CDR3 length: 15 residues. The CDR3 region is CASSIQTGGSYGYTF. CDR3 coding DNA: TGTGCCAGCAGTATACAGACAGGGGGGAGCTATGGCTACACCTTC.

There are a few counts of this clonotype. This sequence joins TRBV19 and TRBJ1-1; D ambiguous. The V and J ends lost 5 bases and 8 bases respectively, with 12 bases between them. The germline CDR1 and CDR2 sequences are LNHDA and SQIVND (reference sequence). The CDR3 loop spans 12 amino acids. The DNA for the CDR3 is TGTGCCAGTAGTTTCTACTCAAACGAAGCTTTCTTT. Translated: CASSFYSNEAFF.

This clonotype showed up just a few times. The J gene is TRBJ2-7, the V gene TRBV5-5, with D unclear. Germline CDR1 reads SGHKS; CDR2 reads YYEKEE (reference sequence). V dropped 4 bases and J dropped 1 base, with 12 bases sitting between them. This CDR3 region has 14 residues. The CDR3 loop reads CASSPGPVSYEQYF. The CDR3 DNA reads TGTGCCAGCAGCCCAGGACCGGTTTCCTACGAGCAGTACTTC.

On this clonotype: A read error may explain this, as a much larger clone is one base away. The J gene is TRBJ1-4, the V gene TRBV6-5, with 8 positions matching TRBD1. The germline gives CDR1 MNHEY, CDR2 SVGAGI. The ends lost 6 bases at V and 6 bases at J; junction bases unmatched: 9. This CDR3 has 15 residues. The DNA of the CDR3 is TGTGCCAGCAGCAAATCAGGGGGCGCAGATGAAAAACTGTTTTTT. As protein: CASSKSGGADEKLFF.

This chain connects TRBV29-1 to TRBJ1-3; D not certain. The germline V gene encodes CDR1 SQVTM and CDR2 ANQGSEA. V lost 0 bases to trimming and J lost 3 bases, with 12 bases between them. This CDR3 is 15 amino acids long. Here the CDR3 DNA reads TGCAGCGTTGAAGAAGGTCTGCGAGGTGGAAACACCATATATTTT. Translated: CSVEEGLRGGNTIYF.

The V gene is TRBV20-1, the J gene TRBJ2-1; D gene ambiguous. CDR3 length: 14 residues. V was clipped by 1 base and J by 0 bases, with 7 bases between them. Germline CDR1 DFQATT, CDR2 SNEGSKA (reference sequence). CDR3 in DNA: TGCAGTGCTAGAGCCGTTAGCTCCTACAATGAGCAGTTCTTC. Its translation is CSARAVSSYNEQFF.

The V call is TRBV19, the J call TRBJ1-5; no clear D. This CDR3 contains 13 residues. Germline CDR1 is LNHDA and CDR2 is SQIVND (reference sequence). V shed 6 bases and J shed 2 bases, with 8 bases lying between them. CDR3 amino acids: CASRGLGNQPQHF. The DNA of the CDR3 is TGTGCCAGTAGGGGGTTGGGCAATCAGCCCCAGCATTTT.

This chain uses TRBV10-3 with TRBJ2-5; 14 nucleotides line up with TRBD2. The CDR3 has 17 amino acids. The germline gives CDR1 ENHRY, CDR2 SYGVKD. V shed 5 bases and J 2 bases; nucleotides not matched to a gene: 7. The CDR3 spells CAISTGTSGGQQETQYF. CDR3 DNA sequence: TGTGCCATCAGTACCGGGACTAGCGGGGGACAACAAGAGACCCAGTACTTC.

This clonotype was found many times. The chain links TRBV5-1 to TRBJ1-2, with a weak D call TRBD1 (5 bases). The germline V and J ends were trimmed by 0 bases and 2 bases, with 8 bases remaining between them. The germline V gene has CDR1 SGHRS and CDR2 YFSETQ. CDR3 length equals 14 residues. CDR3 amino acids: CASSLERGNYGYTF. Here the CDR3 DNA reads TGCGCCAGCAGCTTGGAGAGGGGCAACTATGGCTACACCTTC.

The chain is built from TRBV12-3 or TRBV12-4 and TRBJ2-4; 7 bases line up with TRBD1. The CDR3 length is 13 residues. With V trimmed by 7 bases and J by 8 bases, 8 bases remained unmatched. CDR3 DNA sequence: TGTGCCAGCAAAACCCCGCAGGGGGACATTCAGTACTTC. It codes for CASKTPQGDIQYF.